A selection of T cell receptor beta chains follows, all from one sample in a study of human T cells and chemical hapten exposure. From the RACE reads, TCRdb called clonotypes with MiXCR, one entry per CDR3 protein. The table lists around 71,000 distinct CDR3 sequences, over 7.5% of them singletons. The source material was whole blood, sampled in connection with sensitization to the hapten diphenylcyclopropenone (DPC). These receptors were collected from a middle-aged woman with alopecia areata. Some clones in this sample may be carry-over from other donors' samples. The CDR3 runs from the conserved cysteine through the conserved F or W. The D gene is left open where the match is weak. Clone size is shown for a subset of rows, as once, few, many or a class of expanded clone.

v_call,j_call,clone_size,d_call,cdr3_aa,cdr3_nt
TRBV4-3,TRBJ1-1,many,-,CASSQASNTEAFF,TGCGCCAGCAGCCAAGCCAGTAACACTGAAGCTTTCTTT
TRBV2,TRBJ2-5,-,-,CASSEIVETQYF,TGTGCCAGCAGTGAGATCGTGGAGACCCAGTACTTC
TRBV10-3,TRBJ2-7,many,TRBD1,CAISHDRDYEQYF,TGTGCCATCAGCCACGACAGGGACTACGAGCAGTACTTC
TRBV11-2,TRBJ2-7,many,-,CASSPTGVLHEQYF,TGTGCCAGCAGCCCCACGGGGGTTCTCCACGAGCAGTACTTC
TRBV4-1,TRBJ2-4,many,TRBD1,CASSQGGPTGVAKNIQYF,TGCGCCAGCAGCCAAGGTGGCCCAACAGGGGTAGCCAAAAACATTCAGTACTTC
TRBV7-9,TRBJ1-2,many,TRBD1,CASSLDRQGLSNYGYTF,TGTGCCAGCAGCTTAGATCGACAGGGTCTCTCTAACTATGGCTACACCTTC
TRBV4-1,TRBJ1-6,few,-,CASSSPGNSPLHF,TGCGCCAGCAGCTCTCCGGGGAATTCACCCCTCCACTTT
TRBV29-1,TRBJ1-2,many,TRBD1,CSVEDQRTGTPNYGYTF,TGCAGCGTTGAAGATCAGAGGACAGGGACCCCTAACTATGGCTACACCTTC
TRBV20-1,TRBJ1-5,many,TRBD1,CSAPPGQGAFEAQHF,TGCAGTGCTCCACCGGGACAGGGGGCTTTCGAGGCCCAGCATTTT
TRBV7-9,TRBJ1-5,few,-,CASSSGTWTTDQPQHF,TGTGCCAGCAGCTCGGGCACTTGGACAACCGACCAGCCCCAGCATTTT
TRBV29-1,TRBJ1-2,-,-,CSAVRAGHGYTF,TGCAGCGCCGTACGAGCAGGGCATGGCTACACCTTC
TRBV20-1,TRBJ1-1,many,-,CSTSREPWGAFF,TGCAGTACTTCCCGTGAGCCTTGGGGAGCTTTCTTT
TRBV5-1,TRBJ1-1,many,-,CASSAETGSRAEAFF,TGCGCCAGCAGCGCAGAGACAGGTTCTAGGGCTGAAGCTTTCTTT
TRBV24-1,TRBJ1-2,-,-,CATGSVLYGYTF,TGTGCCACCGGTTCCGTCCTCTATGGCTACACCTTC
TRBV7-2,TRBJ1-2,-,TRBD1,CASSPGQGGSGYTF,TGTGCCAGCAGCCCGGGTCAGGGGGGGAGTGGCTACACCTTC
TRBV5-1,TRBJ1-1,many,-,CASSSLSVNTEAFF,TGCGCCAGCAGCTCACTGTCGGTAAACACTGAAGCTTTCTTT
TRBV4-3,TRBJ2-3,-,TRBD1,CASSQDRGPFSTDTQYF,TGCGCCAGCAGCCAGGACAGGGGCCCATTTAGCACAGATACGCAGTATTTT
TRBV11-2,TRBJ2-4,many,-,CASSIRSKGDIQYF,TGTGCCAGCAGCATTCGATCCAAGGGAGACATTCAGTACTTC
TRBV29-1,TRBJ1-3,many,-,CSAGASSGNTIYF,TGCAGCGCCGGGGCGAGCTCTGGAAACACCATATATTTT
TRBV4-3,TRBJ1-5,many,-,CASSQEQSWQGYNQPQHF,TGCGCCAGCAGCCAAGAGCAGTCGTGGCAGGGGTACAATCAGCCCCAGCATTTT
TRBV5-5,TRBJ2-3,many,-,CASSLPLGGTDTQYF,TGTGCCAGCAGCTTGCCGCTCGGAGGCACAGATACGCAGTATTTT
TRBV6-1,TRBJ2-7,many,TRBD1,CASRTPGQGSLEQYF,TGTGCCAGCAGGACCCCGGGACAGGGGTCTCTCGAGCAGTACTTC
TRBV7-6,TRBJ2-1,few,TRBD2,CASSARLAGGMYNEQFF,TGTGCCAGCAGCGCGAGACTAGCGGGGGGGATGTACAATGAGCAGTTCTTC
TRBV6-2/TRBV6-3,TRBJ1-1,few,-,CASSVGQLTEAFF,TGTGCCAGCAGTGTCGGGCAGCTCACTGAAGCTTTCTTT
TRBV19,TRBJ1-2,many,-,CASSIGHSAYYGYTF,TGTGCCAGTAGTATCGGTCACTCGGCCTACTATGGCTACACCTTC
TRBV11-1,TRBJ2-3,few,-,CASSPPLPRLGGSTDTQYF,TGTGCCAGCAGCCCACCCCTCCCTCGACTAGGGGGGTCCACAGATACGCAGTATTTT
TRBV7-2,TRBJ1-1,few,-,CASSLHLTANTEAFF,TGTGCCAGCAGCTTACATCTGACAGCGAACACTGAAGCTTTCTTT
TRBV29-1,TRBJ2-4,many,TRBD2,CSVWGGSKNIQYF,TGCAGCGTTTGGGGGGGGTCCAAAAACATTCAGTACTTC
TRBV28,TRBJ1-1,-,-,CASSRQLEAFF,TGTGCCAGCAGCCGACAGCTTGAAGCTTTCTTT
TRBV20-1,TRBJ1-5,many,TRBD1,CSASRQGGQPQHF,TGCAGTGCTTCTCGACAGGGGGGTCAGCCCCAGCATTTT
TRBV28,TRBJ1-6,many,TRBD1,CASSGLGTVKCNSPLHF,TGTGCCAGCAGTGGTCTGGGGACAGTAAAGTGTAATTCACCCCTCCACTTT
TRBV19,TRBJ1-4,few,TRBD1,CASSRQGAELFF,TGTGCCAGTAGCAGACAGGGGGCTGAACTGTTTTTT
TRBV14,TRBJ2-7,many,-,CASSQGGAYEQYF,TGTGCCAGCAGCCAAGGGGGGGCCTACGAGCAGTACTTC
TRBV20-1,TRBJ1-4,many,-,CSASPNEKLFF,TGCAGTGCTAGTCCTAATGAAAAACTGTTTTTT
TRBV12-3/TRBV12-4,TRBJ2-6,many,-,CASGAASSGANVLTF,TGTGCCTCAGGGGCCGCGAGCTCTGGGGCCAACGTCCTGACTTTC
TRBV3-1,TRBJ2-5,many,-,CASSQDVSHKTQYF,TGTGCCAGCAGCCAAGATGTCAGTCATAAGACCCAGTACTTC
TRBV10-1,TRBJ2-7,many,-,CASSESMGLPGEQYF,TGCGCCAGCAGTGAGTCGATGGGACTCCCAGGGGAGCAGTACTTC
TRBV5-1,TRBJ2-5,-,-,CASSLGSTQETQYF,TGCGCCAGCAGCTTGGGATCTACGCAAGAGACCCAGTACTTC
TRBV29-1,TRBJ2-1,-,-,CSGVGTRVEQFF,TGCAGCGGTGTGGGGACAAGAGTTGAGCAGTTCTTC
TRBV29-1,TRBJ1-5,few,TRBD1,CSVEDEYSGTGGDQPQHF,TGCAGCGTTGAAGATGAATATTCCGGGACAGGGGGCGATCAGCCCCAGCATTTT
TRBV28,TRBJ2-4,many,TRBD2,CASSGLAGSIAKNIQYF,TGTGCCAGCAGCGGACTAGCGGGTTCCATAGCCAAAAACATTCAGTACTTC
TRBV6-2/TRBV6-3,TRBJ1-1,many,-,CASRDSYTEAFF,TGTGCCAGCAGGGACAGTTACACTGAAGCTTTCTTT
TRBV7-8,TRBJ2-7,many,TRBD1,CASSLQGGLYEQYF,TGTGCCAGCAGCTTACAAGGGGGCCTCTACGAGCAGTACTTC
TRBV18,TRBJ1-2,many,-,CASSSGVERGYTF,TGTGCCAGCTCTTCGGGGGTCGAAAGGGGCTACACCTTC
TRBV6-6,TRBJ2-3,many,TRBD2,CASSSGLAGGPSTDTQYF,TGTGCCAGCAGTTCCGGACTAGCGGGGGGGCCAAGCACAGATACGCAGTATTTT
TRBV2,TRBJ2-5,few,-,CASSPQGLQETQYF,TGTGCCAGCAGCCCCCAGGGGTTGCAAGAGACCCAGTACTTC
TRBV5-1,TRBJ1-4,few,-,CASTMDGATNEKLFF,TGCGCCAGCACCATGGACGGAGCAACTAATGAAAAACTGTTTTTT